This T cell receptor (beta chain) originates from a study of blood T cell repertoires in COVID-19. Study-wide background: T cells, B-cell-depleted T cells, or PBMCs provided the cDNA or gDNA that served as material.

This CDR3 comprises 15 residues. Germline V gives CDR1 SGHDN, CDR2 FVKESK. Trimming removed 4 bases from V and 5 bases from J; junction bases left unmatched: 10. Methods used by the authors: Estimation of nucleated cell counts was performed using reference gene primer amplification. The table came from immunoSEQ multiplex PCR; TCRdb's copy has only in-frame clones and leaves some out. V, J and clone size were drawn from that table, and D and trimming were deduced from the DNA. The repertoire holds 150,000 to 200,000 clones, with approximately 83% as singletons. The chain links TRBV14 to TRBJ1-1; the match to TRBD1 covers 7 bases. Sequenced input: peripheral blood. The TCR originated in a woman older than 75 with acute or convalescent COVID-19. CDR3: CASSLRTGSKTEAFF. Written as DNA, the CDR3 is TGTGCCAGCAGCCTTAGGACAGGATCAAAGACTGAAGCTTTCTTT.